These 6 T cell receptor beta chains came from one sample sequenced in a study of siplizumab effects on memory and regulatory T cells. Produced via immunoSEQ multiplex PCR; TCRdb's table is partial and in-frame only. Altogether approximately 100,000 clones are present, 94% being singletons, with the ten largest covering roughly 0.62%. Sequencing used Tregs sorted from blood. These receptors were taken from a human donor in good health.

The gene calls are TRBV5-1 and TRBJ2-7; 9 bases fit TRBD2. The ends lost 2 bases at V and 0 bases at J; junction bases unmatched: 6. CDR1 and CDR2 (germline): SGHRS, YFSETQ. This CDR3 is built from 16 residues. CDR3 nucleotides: TGCGCCAGCAGCTTCCGTAGTAGCGGGGGCTCCTACGAGCAGTACTTC. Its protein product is CASSFRSSGGSYEQYF.

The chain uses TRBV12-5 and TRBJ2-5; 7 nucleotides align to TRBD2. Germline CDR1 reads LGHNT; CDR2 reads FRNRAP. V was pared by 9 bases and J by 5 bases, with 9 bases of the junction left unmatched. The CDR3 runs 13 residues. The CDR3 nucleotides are TGTGCTAGCCGTCGGGCGGGAGTTGAGACCCAGTACTTC. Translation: CASRRAGVETQYF.

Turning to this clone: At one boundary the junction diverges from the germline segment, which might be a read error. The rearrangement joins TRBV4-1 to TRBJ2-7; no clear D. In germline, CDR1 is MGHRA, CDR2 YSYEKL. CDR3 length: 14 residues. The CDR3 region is CASRQVLGLYEQYF. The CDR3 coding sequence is TGCGCCAGCAGACAAGTGCTGGGTCTATACGAGCAGTACTTC.

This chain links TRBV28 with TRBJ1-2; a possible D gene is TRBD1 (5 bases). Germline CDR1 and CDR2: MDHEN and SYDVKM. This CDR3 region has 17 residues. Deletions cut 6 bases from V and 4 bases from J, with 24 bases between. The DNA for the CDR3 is TGTGCCAGCAGCACACCTAGGGACCCAGCTCGCTTCTATGGCTACACCTTC. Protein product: CASSTPRDPARFYGYTF.

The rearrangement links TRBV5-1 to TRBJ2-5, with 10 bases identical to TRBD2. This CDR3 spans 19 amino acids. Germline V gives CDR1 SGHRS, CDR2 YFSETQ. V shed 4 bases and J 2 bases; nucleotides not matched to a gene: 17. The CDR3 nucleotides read TGCGCCAGCAGCCACGGCGTGGGGACTAGCGACACGTTGCAAGAGACCCAGTACTTC. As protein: CASSHGVGTSDTLQETQYF.

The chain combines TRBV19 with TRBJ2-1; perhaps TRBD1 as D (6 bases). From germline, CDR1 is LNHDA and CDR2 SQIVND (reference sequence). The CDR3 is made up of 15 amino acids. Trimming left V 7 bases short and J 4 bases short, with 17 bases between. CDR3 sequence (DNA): TGTGCCAGTAAGGGGAGTCAGGGGCTTTACAATGAGCAGTTCTTC. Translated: CASKGSQGLYNEQFF. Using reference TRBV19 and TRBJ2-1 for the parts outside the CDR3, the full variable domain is DGGITQSPKYLFRKEGQNVTLSCEQNLNHDAMYWYRQDPGQGLRLIYYSQIVNDFQKGDIAEGYSVSREKKESFPLTVTSAQKNPTAFYLCASKGSQGLYNEQFFGPGTRLTVL.